The clone carrying this TCR beta chain was seen a handful of times. The protocol was immunoSEQ multiplex PCR, while the TCRdb copy is restricted to in-frame clones and leaves out a portion. The sample gives some 64,000 clones, nearly 95% of which show up once; about 25% is in the top ten. This sample was included in a study of OX40 agonist ivuxolimab in advanced cancers. On the study more broadly: People who had prior anti-PD-1, anti-PD-L1 or anti-CTLA-4 therapy could take part, and approximately 43% had some.

The ends were cut back, 5 bases at V and 2 bases at J, with 13 bases in the middle. The length of the CDR3 is 15 residues. CDR1 is LNHDA, CDR2 SQIVND, per germline (reference sequence). The sequence came from an adult with an advanced solid tumor such as melanoma, head and neck, liver or kidney cancer. Specimen: CD4+ or CD8+ T cells sorted from blood, collected in a trial of the OX40 agonist ivuxolimab. The rearrangement uses TRBV19 and TRBJ1-5; D gene unclear. The CDR3, as DNA: TGTGCCAGTAGTGCACCTATAGACGGCAATCAGCCCCAGCATTTT. It translates to CASSAPIDGNQPQHF. The whole variable domain, remainder taken from reference TRBV19 and TRBJ1-5, is DGGITQSPKYLFRKEGQNVTLSCEQNLNHDAMYWYRQDPGQGLRLIYYSQIVNDFQKGDIAEGYSVSREKKESFPLTVTSAQKNPTAFYLCASSAPIDGNQPQHFGDGTRLSIL.